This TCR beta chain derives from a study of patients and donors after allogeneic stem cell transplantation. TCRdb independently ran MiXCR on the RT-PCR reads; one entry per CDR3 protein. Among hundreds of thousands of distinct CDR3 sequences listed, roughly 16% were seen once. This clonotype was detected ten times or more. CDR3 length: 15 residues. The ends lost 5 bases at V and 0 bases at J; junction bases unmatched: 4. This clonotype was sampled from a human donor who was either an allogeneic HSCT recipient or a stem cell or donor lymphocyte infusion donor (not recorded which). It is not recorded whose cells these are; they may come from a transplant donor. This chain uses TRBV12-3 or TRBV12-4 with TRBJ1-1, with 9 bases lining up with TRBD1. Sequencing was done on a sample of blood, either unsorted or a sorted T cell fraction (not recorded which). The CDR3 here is CASSPGTGLNTEAFF. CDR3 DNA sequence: TGTGCCAGCAGTCCGGGGACAGGGCTGAACACTGAAGCTTTCTTT.